This T cell receptor beta chain derives from a study of OX40 agonist ivuxolimab in advanced cancers. Background on the study: Patients undergoing dose escalation presented with hepatocellular carcinoma, melanoma, renal cell or head and neck cancer.

TCRdb's table, derived via immunoSEQ multiplex PCR, lists solely in-frame clones and lacks some. The repertoire has approximately 27,000 clones, around three quarters of them found once; the top ten carry roughly 15%. Trimming pared 2 bases from V and 3 bases from J, leaving 17 bases between. The length of the CDR3 is 15 residues. CDR1 GTSNPN and CDR2 SVGIG come from the germline V gene (reference sequence). The receptor's source is an adult with an advanced solid tumor such as melanoma, head and neck, liver or kidney cancer. The V call is TRBV30, the J call TRBJ2-7, with D tentatively TRBD2 (5 bases). The specimen was CD4+ or CD8+ T cells sorted from blood, collected in a trial of the OX40 agonist ivuxolimab. The CDR3 region has the DNA TGTGCCTGGAGTATTAAGTACGAGGGCCTCTACGAGCAGTACTTC. Amino acids: CAWSIKYEGLYEQYF.